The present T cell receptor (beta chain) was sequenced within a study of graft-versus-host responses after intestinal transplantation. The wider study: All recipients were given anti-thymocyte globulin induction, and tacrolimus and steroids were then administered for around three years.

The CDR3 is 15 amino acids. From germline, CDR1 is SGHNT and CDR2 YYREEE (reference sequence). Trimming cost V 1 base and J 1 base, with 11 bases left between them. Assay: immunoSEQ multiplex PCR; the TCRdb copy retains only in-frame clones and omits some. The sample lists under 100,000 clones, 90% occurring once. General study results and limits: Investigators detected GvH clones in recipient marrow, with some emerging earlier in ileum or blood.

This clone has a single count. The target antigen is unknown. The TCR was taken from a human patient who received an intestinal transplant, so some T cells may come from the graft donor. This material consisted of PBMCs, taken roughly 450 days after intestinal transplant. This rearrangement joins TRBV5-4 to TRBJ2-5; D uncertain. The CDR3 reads CASSLWSGSQETQYF. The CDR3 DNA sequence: TGTGCCAGCAGCTTGTGGTCGGGCAGCCAAGAGACCCAGTACTTC.